One and the same sample provided the 25 T cell receptor beta chains below, sequenced in a study of blood T cells in healthy people across ages. Then a second PCR, running roughly 7 to 11 cycles, was carried out with a sample-barcoded 5' primer and a J-beta primer mix. TCRdb re-analysed the 5' RACE reads in MiXCR, keeping a single row per CDR3 protein. The table shows around 1,000,000 distinct CDR3 sequences, with less than 45% occurring only once. The sequenced material came from blood. These receptors all come from a man aged 18 to 30 in good health.

The chain recombines TRBV6-6 with TRBJ2-2, with TRBD1 matching 9 bases. This CDR3 is built from 15 residues. The germline gives CDR1 MNHNY, CDR2 SVGAGI (reference sequence). Trimming removed 7 bases from V and 3 bases from J; junction bases left unmatched: 6. CDR3 loop: CASIDRGVYTGELFF. CDR3 nucleotides: TGTGCCAGCATAGACAGGGGGGTTTACACCGGGGAGCTGTTTTTT.

The CDR3 sequence is CASSLSGINEQFF. The DNA for the CDR3 is TGTGCCAGCAGTTTATCCGGAATCAATGAGCAGTTCTTC. This rearrangement joins TRBV27 to TRBJ2-1, with no clear D. V was pared by 0 bases and J by 6 bases, with 6 bases between. The CDR3 spans 13 residues. Germline CDR1 and CDR2: MNHEY and SMNVEV (reference sequence).

This clonotype was seen only a few times. The V gene is TRBV24-1, the J gene TRBJ2-1; 7 bases are a match to TRBD1. V dropped 3 bases and J dropped 1; count of bases not matched to a gene: 5. There are 16 residues in the CDR3. CDR1 and CDR2 from the germline V gene are KGHDR and SFDVKD. CDR3 sequence: CATSDRTGPSYNEQFF. The DNA of the CDR3 is TGTGCCACCAGTGATAGGACAGGACCATCCTACAATGAGCAGTTCTTC.

This clonotype was detected only a few times. The rearrangement joins TRBV6-6 to TRBJ1-2; 7 bases match TRBD1. Germline V gene lookup returns CDR1 MNHNY and CDR2 SVGAGI (reference sequence). Unmatched junction bases numbered 9, after V lost 2 bases and J lost 0 bases. The CDR3 is made up of 17 amino acids. This CDR3 is CASSYRAPGTANYGYTF. The CDR3 bases are TGTGCCAGCAGTTACAGGGCCCCAGGGACAGCTAACTATGGCTACACCTTC.

A word on this clonotype: A much larger clone lies a single base off, so this may be a read error. The chain couples TRBV6-4 to TRBJ1-5, with 8 bases identical to TRBD1. Germline V lookup: CDR1 MRHNA, CDR2 SNTAGT. The CDR3 runs 11 residues. CDR3 residues: CASGQGQPQRF. The DNA for the CDR3 is TGTGCCAGCGGACAGGGACAGCCCCAGCGTTTT.

The V and J genes are TRBV25-1 and TRBJ1-4; D is unresolved. CDR3 size: 12 residues. CDR1 and CDR2 from the germline V gene are MGHDK and SYGVNS. The V end was cut by 6 bases, the J end by 8 bases, with 10 bases between. The CDR3 coding sequence is TGTGCCAGCAGAGATGGGGAGGAAAAACTGTTTTTT. Translating it yields CASRDGEEKLFF.

The V call is TRBV5-4, the J call TRBJ2-5, with 11 bases that match TRBD2. CDR3 length equals 21 residues. With V trimmed by 4 bases and J by 1 base, 21 bases remained unmatched. CDR1 and CDR2 (germline): SGHNT, YYREEE (reference sequence). CDR3 DNA sequence: TGTGCCAGCAGCCCATCCATGAGGTCGAGGCTAGCGGGGGGATTCCAAGAGACCCAGTACTTC. Amino acids: CASSPSMRSRLAGGFQETQYF.

This clonotype was counted a few times. The rearrangement links TRBV27 to TRBJ1-2; 8 bases are a match to TRBD1. The ends lost 6 bases at V and 3 bases at J; junction bases unmatched: 3. Germline V gives CDR1 MNHEY, CDR2 SMNVEV (reference sequence). This CDR3 region has 13 residues. CDR3 residues: CASRKGQDYGYTF. In DNA form, the CDR3 reads TGTGCCAGCAGAAAGGGACAGGACTATGGCTACACCTTC.

This clonotype was seen a few times. The rearrangement links TRBV4-3 to TRBJ1-2; D not resolved. Looked up from germline, CDR1 is LGHNA and CDR2 is YSLEER. Trimming removed 4 bases at V and 6 bases at J, with 15 bases between. The CDR3 spans 14 residues. CDR3 amino acids: CASSPFKGIHGYTF. Written as DNA, the CDR3 is TGCGCCAGCAGCCCCTTCAAGGGCATCCATGGCTACACCTTC.

In nucleotides, the CDR3 is TGTGCCAGCAGTACCCTGGGACAGGGGACAACTACGGACACTGAAGCTTTCTTT. Translating it yields CASSTLGQGTTTDTEAFF. This chain links TRBV27 with TRBJ1-1, with TRBD1 identical over 10 bases. The V and J ends lost 5 bases and 3 bases, in that order; junction bases with no gene match: 15. The CDR3 spans 18 residues. Germline CDR1 MNHEY, CDR2 SMNVEV (reference sequence).

The chain couples TRBV3-1 to TRBJ2-1; D might be TRBD2 (5 bases). Germline CDR1 LGHDT, CDR2 YNNKEL (reference sequence). Trimming stripped 3 bases from V and 6 bases from J, with 15 bases between. The CDR3 covers 15 residues. CDR3 DNA: TGTGCCAGCAGCCAGCGGACCAAGAGGGCCAATGAGCAGTTCTTC. It yields the protein CASSQRTKRANEQFF.

This clonotype appeared a few times. A clone one base away is much larger, so this may be a read error. The chain uses TRBV3-1 and TRBJ2-7, with a weak D call TRBD1 (5 bases). V was clipped by 3 bases and J by 9 bases, with 12 bases between them. The CDR3 runs to 12 residues. Germline-derived CDR1 and CDR2 are LGHDT and YNNKEL (reference sequence). The CDR3: CASSQDPRGQYF. CDR3 DNA sequence: TGTGCCAGCAGCCAGGACCCTAGGGGGCAGTACTTC.

This clonotype was observed many times. V gene TRBV7-8 combines with J gene TRBJ1-5, with TRBD1 identical over 7 bases. This CDR3 contains 15 residues. After removal of 2 bases from V and 10 bases from J, the junction contained 11 bases not matched to a gene. The germline V gene has CDR1 SGHVS and CDR2 FQNEAQ. CDR3 coding DNA: TGTGCCAGCAGCTTAAGGGAGGGGGCTTCGGGTCCCCAGCATTTT. It yields the protein CASSLREGASGPQHF.

This clonotype appeared a few times. The rearrangement uses TRBV12-3 or TRBV12-4 and TRBJ2-3; TRBD2 matches at 10 bases. V lost 5 bases to trimming and J lost 3 bases; unmatched junction nucleotides: 5. The CDR3 extends over 15 amino acids. The CDR3 sequence: CASSSGGARTDTQYF. The CDR3 DNA reads as TGTGCCAGCAGTAGCGGGGGGGCCCGGACAGATACGCAGTATTTT.

This chain uses TRBV12-3 or TRBV12-4 with TRBJ1-2; TRBD1 matches 7 bases. CDR3 length equals 13 residues. V shed 6 bases and J 6 bases; nucleotides not matched to a gene: 7. The CDR3 protein is CASRRQGSDGYTF. In DNA form, the CDR3 reads TGTGCCAGCAGAAGACAGGGTTCAGATGGCTACACCTTC.

The chain links TRBV5-1 to TRBJ1-2, with D unclear. CDR1 is SGHRS and CDR2 is YFSETQ in the germline V gene. CDR3 length: 14 residues. V was cut by 1 base and J by 3 bases, with 10 bases left in between. Written as DNA, the CDR3 is TGCGCCAGCAGCTTGCAAGAGGCTGACTATGGCTACACCTTC. It specifies CASSLQEADYGYTF.

The chain uses TRBV6-1 and TRBJ1-2, with 7 bases aligning to TRBD1. Germline values: CDR1 MNHNS, CDR2 SASEGT. CDR3 length: 17 residues. V was pared by 6 bases and J by 6 bases, with 19 bases of the junction left unmatched. The CDR3 bases are TGTGCCAGCAGGGGGGTTGTGATAACGCGACAGGGAGATGGCTACACCTTC. Translating gives CASRGVVITRQGDGYTF.

V is TRBV20-1 and J is TRBJ1-6, with 8 bases matching TRBD1. Germline assignment: CDR1 DFQATT and CDR2 SNEGSKA (reference sequence). V was clipped by 0 bases and J by 11 bases; unmatched bases: 12. CDR3 length equals 16 residues. The CDR3 DNA is TGCAGTGCTAGAGATCCTTCTCAGGGGGCTGGGCCACCCCTCCACTTT. This codes for CSARDPSQGAGPPLHF.

This clonotype was seen a few times. The chain joins TRBV24-1 to TRBJ1-1; D remains unclear. The V gene's germline CDR1 is KGHDR and CDR2 SFDVKD. This CDR3 spans 15 amino acids. Trimming pared 6 bases from V and 4 bases from J, leaving 17 bases between. This CDR3 is CATSCYRPEITEAFF. As DNA, the CDR3 is TGTGCCACCAGTTGCTACAGACCAGAAATCACTGAAGCTTTCTTT.

The table lists this clonotype with a few counts. This chain connects TRBV20-1 to TRBJ1-4; no firm D call. Trimming removed 6 bases at V and 4 bases at J, with 21 bases between. Per germline, CDR1 DFQATT and CDR2 SNEGSKA (reference sequence). The CDR3 runs to 16 residues. CDR3 DNA: TGCAGTGCCACAGACAATAGCAGGACCCGTAATGAAAAACTGTTTTTT. Residues: CSATDNSRTRNEKLFF.

The V call is TRBV20-1, the J call TRBJ1-1, with D perhaps matching TRBD1 (5 bases). CDR1 is DFQATT and CDR2 is SNEGSKA in the germline V gene (reference sequence). This CDR3 contains 15 residues. The V end lost 3 bases, the J end lost 4 bases, and 18 bases lay between the germline ends. The CDR3 bases are TGCAGTGCTAGGCGGCCAGGGAGGAAGACCACTGAAGCTTTCTTT. Its protein product is CSARRPGRKTTEAFF.

With respect to this clonotype: At one end the junction does not follow the germline gene, possibly because of a read error. This chain joins TRBV7-8 and TRBJ2-4; 10 bases are shared with TRBD2. The J call may be in error: the DNA end matches TRBJ2-7 better. The CDR3 extends over 17 amino acids. The germline V gene encodes CDR1 SGHVS and CDR2 FQNEAQ. The CDR3 region is CASSPIHLAGGSCEQYF. CDR3 nucleotides: TGTGCCAGCAGCCCGATACATTTAGCGGGGGGTTCCTGCGAGCAGTACTTC.

The chain recombines TRBV20-1 with TRBJ2-5, with 9 nucleotides matching TRBD2. This CDR3 spans 14 amino acids. Germline loops: CDR1 DFQATT, CDR2 SNEGSKA (reference sequence). V lost 6 bases to trimming and J lost 11 bases; unmatched junction nucleotides: 16. CDR3 residues: CSAYRDSGGTEQYF. The DNA of the CDR3 is TGCAGTGCCTATAGGGATAGCGGGGGAACTGAGCAGTACTTC.

This chain joins TRBV28 and TRBJ1-2; D is unclear. V was clipped by 6 bases and J by 7 bases, with 12 bases between them. This CDR3 spans 12 amino acids. Germline V gives CDR1 MDHEN, CDR2 SYDVKM. CDR3 sequence (DNA): TGTGCCAGCAGCACGGAGGTTGCTGGCTACACCTTC. Its translation: CASSTEVAGYTF.

This chain joins TRBV5-1 and TRBJ2-3, with 9 bases fitting TRBD2. Losses at the gene ends were 3 bases for V and 2 bases for J; bases not matched to a gene: 4. The CDR3 is 15 amino acids. Germline CDR1 is SGHRS and CDR2 is YFSETQ. The CDR3 bases are TGCGCCAGCAGCTCTCAGCGGGGGGTCACAGATACGCAGTATTTT. Its protein product is CASSSQRGVTDTQYF. Looking up the rest from reference TRBV5-1 and TRBJ2-3 gives the full variable domain: KAGVTQTPRYLIKTRGQQVTLSCSPISGHRSVSWYQQTPGQGLQFLFEYFSETQRNKGNFPGRFSGRQFSNSRSEMNVSTLELGDSALYLCASSSQRGVTDTQYFGPGTRLTVL.